This T cell receptor beta chain is drawn from a study of early T cells in non-severe SARS-CoV-2 infection. Study details: Unpaired chains resulted from sequencing bulk RNA of unsorted whole blood.

Unique molecular identifiers tagged individual cDNA molecules. TCRdb itself ran the 5' RACE reads through MiXCR, one entry per CDR3 protein. The profile covers under 45,000 distinct CDR3 sequences, with 7.9% appearing a single time and around 11% taken by the ten largest. Regarding the study as a whole: Database matching using VDJdb favored anti-spike CD8 responses, with private and CD4 specificities left missing.

The CDR3 loop spans 11 amino acids. Germline values: CDR1 DFQATT, CDR2 SNEGSKA (reference sequence). Deletions cut 6 bases from V and 8 bases from J, with 11 bases between. This clonotype was seen many times. As yet, its antigen is unknown. This sample comprised whole blood, obtained at baseline. The clonotype comes from an adult who was a healthcare worker with PCR-confirmed SARS-CoV-2 infection or an uninfected control (not recorded which). The chain joins TRBV20-1 to TRBJ2-1; D remains ambiguous. In nucleotides, the CDR3 is TGCAGTGCCATCACTCTCGATGAGCAGTTCTTC. Translation gives CSAITLDEQFF.